The subject of this entry is one TCR beta chain. In the original processing: Nucleated cell counts were estimated from reference gene primer amplification. The assay was immunoSEQ multiplex PCR, and TCRdb's table has in-frame clones only and misses some. V and J calls and clone size follow that table, whereas D and trimming were derived from the DNA. The sample has 200,000 to 250,000 clones, under 90% seen once; the top ten hold about 8.3%. CDR1 is LGHDT, CDR2 YNNKEL, per germline (reference sequence). The length of the CDR3 is 19 residues. J lost 4 bases, V lost 2 bases, and 19 bases had no gene match. The sample originates from a study of blood T cell repertoires in COVID-19. Looking at the study overall: Italy, Spain and the United States were the sources of the convalescent and acute COVID-19 samples. The cDNA or gDNA used as material had been derived from T cells, B-cell-depleted T cells, or PBMCs.

Followed over time, Seattle patients had been enrolled while infection was active. Sequencing was carried out using peripheral blood. This TCR came from a woman older than 75 with COVID-19, enrolled during active disease. This chain links TRBV3-1 (or the pseudogene TRBV3-2) with TRBJ1-2; the match to TRBD1 covers 7 bases. CDR3 residues: CASSQSYGTGDRELYGYTF. DNA of the CDR3: TGTGCCAGCAGCCAATCGTATGGGACGGGGGACAGAGAGCTCTATGGCTACACCTTC.